The source of this TCR beta chain is a study of T cell repertoires in cytomegalovirus infection. Study as a whole: Well-studied HLA-B-restricted epitopes and recently identified HLA-C-restricted epitopes of CMV were both used in the study. Public TCR beta signatures were indicative of both CMV infection and a matching HLA type.

A few counts support this clonotype. Its target is not known. Study-wide findings and caveats: Pooled public TCR beta family frequency picked out CMV carriers with the relevant HLA. There were HLA-C-restricted CMV-specific TCR beta clonotypes dominating the ex vivo response.

This CDR3 contains 16 residues. The germline gives CDR1 LNHDA, CDR2 SQIVND (reference sequence). The V gene lost 7 bases and the J gene lost 1 base, with 19 bases spanning the gap. TCRdb re-called the reads through MiXCR, storing one row per CDR3 protein. This sample has some 900,000 distinct CDR3 sequences, with approximately 29% found just once. The chain recombines TRBV19 with TRBJ1-1; D unresolved. The TCR sequence derives from a human donor in good health (CMV status not recorded). Some clones in this sample may be carry-over from other donors' samples. The sample consisted of cultured CD8+ T cells from PBMCs, taken from culture after CMV antigen stimulation. The CDR3 DNA follows: TGTGCCAGTACCAGATCCCATGGACGGTGGAACACTGAAGCTTTCTTT. Translating it yields CASTRSHGRWNTEAFF. Combining the CDR3 with reference TRBV19 and TRBJ1-1 gives the whole variable domain DGGITQSPKYLFRKEGQNVTLSCEQNLNHDAMYWYRQDPGQGLRLIYYSQIVNDFQKGDIAEGYSVSREKKESFPLTVTSAQKNPTAFYLCASTRSHGRWNTEAFFGQGTRLTVV.